What follows are 7 T cell receptor beta chains derived from one specimen sequenced in a study of blood T cell repertoires in COVID-19. Profiling relied on immunoSEQ multiplex PCR, and the TCRdb table lists in-frame clones only, not all of them. The sample has some 240,000 clones, 81% seen once; the top ten hold 7.5% to 8%. Material for sequencing was peripheral blood. The receptor set was obtained from a woman older than 75 with COVID-19, enrolled during active disease.

The CDR3 DNA follows: TGTGCCAGCAGTTTATTTCGCGGGGCCTACAATGAGCAGTTCTTC. It translates to CASSLFRGAYNEQFF. The chain employs TRBV28 and TRBJ2-1, with D possibly matching TRBD2 (6 bases). Germline loops: CDR1 MDHEN, CDR2 SYDVKM. The V and J ends lost 1 base and 2 bases respectively, with 9 bases between them. The CDR3 sequence is 15 residues long.

The V and J genes are TRBV19 and TRBJ1-1; 7 bases match TRBD1. The J segment lost 1 base and the V segment lost 6 bases, leaving 8 bases of the junction unmatched. The germline V gene has CDR1 LNHDA and CDR2 SQIVND (reference sequence). This CDR3 contains 15 residues. In DNA form, the CDR3 reads TGTGCCAGTAGCCCGACAGGGCGGTCGAACACTGAAGCTTTCTTT. Translated: CASSPTGRSNTEAFF.

This rearrangement joins TRBV7-2 to TRBJ2-7, with 8 bases that match TRBD2. J lost 2 bases, V lost 5 bases, and 8 bases had no gene match. CDR3 length: 15 residues. CDR1 is SGHTA, CDR2 FQGNSA, per germline. In DNA, the CDR3 is TGTGCCAGCAGCACCAGGGCGGGGGGCGCCTACGAGCAGTACTTC. The encoded protein is CASSTRAGGAYEQYF.

The chain employs TRBV6-1 and TRBJ2-7; D remains ambiguous. CDR1 is MNHNS, CDR2 SASEGT, per germline. The CDR3 extends over 16 amino acids. V dropped 0 bases and J dropped 2 bases, with 14 bases sitting between them. CDR3 protein: CASSEAPLFGAYEQYF. As DNA, the CDR3 is TGTGCCAGCAGTGAAGCGCCTCTATTCGGAGCCTACGAGCAGTACTTC.

Only a few counts were recorded for this clone. The chain has TRBV7-2 and TRBJ1-4, with D perhaps TRBD1 (5 bases). The CDR3 length is 15 residues. CDR1 and CDR2 from the germline V gene are SGHTA and FQGNSA. V was trimmed by 5 bases and J by 8 bases, leaving 18 bases between them. CDR3 coding DNA: TGTGCCAGCAGCCCCTTAGGGGATGGATACGAAAAACTGTTTTTT. It is translated as CASSPLGDGYEKLFF.

Only one count was recorded for this clone. This chain uses TRBV18 with TRBJ2-1, with unresolved D. The CDR3 loop spans 16 amino acids. V lost 3 bases and J lost 4, with 16 bases in between. Germline V gene sequence: CDR1 KGHSH, CDR2 LQKENI. CDR3 sequence reads: CASSPLRLQDYNEQFF. Written as DNA, the CDR3 is TGTGCCAGCTCACCCCTAAGATTGCAGGATTACAATGAGCAGTTCTTC. Together with reference TRBV18 and TRBJ2-1, the CDR3 gives the full variable domain: NAGVMQNPRHLVRRRGQEARLRCSPMKGHSHVYWYRQLPEEGLKFMVYLQKENIIDESGMPKERFSAEFPKEGPSILRIQQVVRGDSAAYFCASSPLRLQDYNEQFFGPGTRLTVL.

V gene TRBV11-2 combines with J gene TRBJ1-5; TRBD1 aligns across 7 bases. The CDR3 runs to 14 residues. CDR1 is SGHAT and CDR2 is FQNNGV in the germline V gene. V dropped 5 bases and J dropped 5; count of bases not matched to a gene: 6. The CDR3 sequence is CASSPAGGYQPQHF. The CDR3 region has the DNA TGTGCCAGCAGCCCGGCAGGGGGTTATCAGCCCCAGCATTTT.